Shown below are 5 T cell receptor beta chains from a single sample sequenced in a study of blood T cell repertoires in COVID-19. The assay was immunoSEQ multiplex PCR, and TCRdb's table has in-frame clones only and misses some. The sample holds about 47,000 clones; about 89% are singletons and the top ten take around 6%. The sample comprised peripheral blood. The receptor set was obtained from a man aged 65 to 85 with active COVID-19.

V gene TRBV6-5 combines with J gene TRBJ1-1, with D possibly matching TRBD1 (6 bases). Germline lookup yields CDR1 MNHEY and CDR2 SVGAGI. V was cut by 6 bases and J by 7 bases, with 12 bases left in between. There are 12 residues in the CDR3. The DNA for the CDR3 is TGTGCCAGCAGAGCCCAGGACAGTGAAGCTTTCTTT. It is translated as CASRAQDSEAFF.

The chain recombines TRBV27 with TRBJ2-5, with 8 nucleotides matching TRBD1. There are 15 residues in the CDR3. Trimming at V came to 5 bases and at J to 0 bases, leaving 5 bases not matched to a gene. The germline gives CDR1 MNHEY, CDR2 SMNVEV (reference sequence). The chain's CDR3 is CASSLGQGYQETQYF. The CDR3 DNA follows: TGTGCCAGCAGTCTCGGACAGGGCTACCAAGAGACCCAGTACTTC.

The J gene is TRBJ1-6, the V gene TRBV6-4; D gene unclear. The CDR3 is 15 residues long. From germline, CDR1 is MRHNA and CDR2 SNTAGT. Trimming took off 0 bases at V and 7 bases at J, with 10 bases between the two ends. CDR3 DNA: TGTGCCAGCAGTGACTCTAACGCCGGGAATTCACCCCTCCACTTT. Translating gives CASSDSNAGNSPLHF.

CDR3 DNA sequence: TGTGCCAGCAGCGCCCTATCCGGGACAGGGGTGACCGGGGAGCTGTTTTTT. Translated: CASSALSGTGVTGELFF. The chain joins TRBV9 to TRBJ2-2, with TRBD1 matching over 10 bases. In germline, CDR1 is SGDLS, CDR2 YYNGEE. The CDR3 length is 17 residues. V was clipped by 3 bases and J by 5 bases; unmatched bases: 10.

To note about this clone: Other DNA variants within this sample encode the same CDR3. The V gene is TRBV7-9, the J gene TRBJ1-1; maybe TRBD1 (6 bases). V was trimmed by 1 base and J by 4 bases, leaving 7 bases between them. This CDR3 region has 13 residues. Germline CDR1 reads SEHNR; CDR2 reads FQNEAQ (reference sequence). The CDR3 loop reads CASSLGGGTEAFF. The DNA for the CDR3 is TGTGCCAGCAGCTTAGGAGGGGGCACTGAAGCTTTCTTT.